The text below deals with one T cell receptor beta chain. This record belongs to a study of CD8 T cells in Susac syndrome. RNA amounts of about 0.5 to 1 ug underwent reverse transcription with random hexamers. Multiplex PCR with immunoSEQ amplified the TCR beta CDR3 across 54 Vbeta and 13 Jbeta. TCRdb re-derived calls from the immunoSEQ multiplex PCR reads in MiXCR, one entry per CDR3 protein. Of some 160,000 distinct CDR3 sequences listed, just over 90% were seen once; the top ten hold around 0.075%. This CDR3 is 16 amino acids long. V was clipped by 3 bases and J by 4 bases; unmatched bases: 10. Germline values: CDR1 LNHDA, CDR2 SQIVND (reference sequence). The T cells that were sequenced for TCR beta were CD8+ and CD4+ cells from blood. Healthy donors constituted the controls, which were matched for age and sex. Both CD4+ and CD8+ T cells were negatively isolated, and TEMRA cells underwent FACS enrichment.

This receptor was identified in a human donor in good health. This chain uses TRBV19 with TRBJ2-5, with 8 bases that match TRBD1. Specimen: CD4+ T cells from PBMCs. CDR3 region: CASSIFSTGVTETQYF. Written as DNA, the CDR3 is TGTGCCAGTAGTATTTTTTCGACAGGGGTGACAGAGACCCAGTACTTC.